Listed below are T cell receptor beta chains from one sample, sequenced in a study of beta chain features in type 1 diabetes. TCRdb keeps only in-frame clones here, not all; method: immunoSEQ multiplex PCR. The sample holds hundreds of thousands of clones, over 25% seen once. Sequences were obtained from naive CD4+ T cells from blood. The receptor source for this set is a man aged 18 to 29 in good health. Each CDR3 is given with its conserved first and last residue. The D gene is left open where the match is weak. Only some rows state a clone size, as once, few, many or a class for expanded clones.

j_call v_call clone_size d_call cdr3_nt cdr3_aa
TRBJ2-5 TRBV29-1 few - TGCAGCGTTGAGAGTAGGGCAGCCCAAGAGACCCAGTACTTC CSVESRAAQETQYF
TRBJ2-3 TRBV30 - - TGTGCCTGGATACCACGCCAGCGGACCACAGATACGCAGTATTTT CAWIPRQRTTDTQYF
TRBJ1-1 TRBV29-1 - TRBD1 TGCAGCTCCGAGGGGGCCCTTGGGGACACTGAAGCTTTCTTT CSSEGALGDTEAFF
TRBJ2-5 TRBV7-7 - - TGTGCCAGCAGCTCGGACAGACAAGAGACCCAGTACTTC CASSSDRQETQYF
TRBJ2-5 TRBV11-2 few TRBD1 TGTGCCAGCAGCCATGACAGGGGCGGCCAAGAGACCCAGTACTTC CASSHDRGGQETQYF
TRBJ2-4 TRBV27 - - TGTGCCAGCAGCCCCCCCGGGACACTCAACATTCAGTACTTC CASSPPGTLNIQYF
TRBJ1-2 TRBV9 few TRBD1 TGTGCCAGCAGCCACAGGGGAACTAACTATGGCTACACCTTC CASSHRGTNYGYTF
TRBJ1-2 TRBV30 - - TGTGCCTGGAGAGAGGACAGAGGGCTCTATGGCTACACCTTC CAWREDRGLYGYTF
TRBJ2-3 TRBV7-9 - TRBD1 TGTGCCAGCAGCTCGTGGACCTCAGGGGGTCCAGATACGCAGTATTTT CASSSWTSGGPDTQYF
TRBJ2-5 TRBV18 - TRBD2 TGTGCCAGCTCACCAGTGAGGGAGGGCCGGGAGACCCAGTACTTC CASSPVREGRETQYF
TRBJ1-1 TRBV7-6 - - TGTGCCAGCAGCTCGGCCAGGGAAGGTAAAGCTTTCTTT CASSSAREGKAFF
TRBJ1-2 TRBV28 few TRBD1 TGTTCAGCAGGGGGATACACCTTC CSAGGYTF
TRBJ2-7 TRBV23-1 - - TGCGCCAGCAGTCAACTTCAGGCAGGCCCCCTCTACGAGCAGTACTTC CASSQLQAGPLYEQYF
TRBJ2-5 TRBV29-1 few - TGCAGCGGCCAGGTTTCCGAGACCCAGTACTTC CSGQVSETQYF
TRBJ1-1 TRBV29-1 - - TGCAGCGTGGCTACGGGACGGACGAACACTGAAGCTTTCTTT CSVATGRTNTEAFF
TRBJ2-2 TRBV4-2 - - TGTGCCAGCAGCCAGGGAGGGGGCAATACCGGGGAGCTGTTTTTT CASSQGGGNTGELFF
TRBJ2-7 TRBV7-2 few TRBD1 TGTGCCAGCAGCGCCAGGGACAGACCCTCCTACGAGCAGTACTTC CASSARDRPSYEQYF
TRBJ2-7 TRBV28 - - TGTGCCAGCAGCCTAAGTGGGTCAGGTTACGAGCAGTACTTC CASSLSGSGYEQYF
TRBJ2-1 TRBV29-1 - TRBD2 TGCAGCGTTGCTAGGGCTAGCGGGGTTAGCGATGAGCAGTTCTTC CSVARASGVSDEQFF
TRBJ2-5 TRBV7-6 - TRBD2 TGTGCCAGCAGCCTGGGACTAGTTGGGAGGGAGACCCAGTACTTC CASSLGLVGRETQYF
TRBJ2-1 TRBV9 few - TGTGCCAGCAGCGTTTCGGGAAGGGCCTCCTACAATGAGCAGTTCTTC CASSVSGRASYNEQFF
TRBJ2-3 TRBV12-5 - TRBD2 TGTGCTAGTGGTTTGGTACTAAGCCTAGCGGGAGGGTCTGGCACAGATACGCAGTATTTT CASGLVLSLAGGSGTDTQYF
TRBJ2-2 TRBV7-8 few - TGTGCCAGCAGCACCCCCGGGCCGGTTGACACCGGGGAGCTGTTTTTT CASSTPGPVDTGELFF
TRBJ2-1 TRBV5-4 - - TGTGCCAGCAGCTTGTATCCAGCGCAAGCCTACAATGAGCAGTTCTTC CASSLYPAQAYNEQFF
TRBJ2-1 TRBV30 - TRBD2 TGTGCCTGGAGTGTACTTTCGGCTCGAGCGGGAGGGTACAATGAGCAGTTCTTC CAWSVLSARAGGYNEQFF
TRBJ2-2 TRBV29-1 - TRBD2 TGCAGCGTTCAAGCGGGAGGGATCACCGGGGAGCTGTTTTTT CSVQAGGITGELFF